A single T cell receptor beta chain is shown here with its context. Original processing methods: From reference gene primer amplification, estimates of nucleated cell counts were derived. This table comes from immunoSEQ multiplex PCR, and its TCRdb copy is limited to in-frame clones, with some not included. D and trimming come from the DNA, and the V and J calls and clone size come from that table. The profile shows about 180,000 clones, roughly nine tenths of them singletons. This sample is drawn from a study of blood T cell repertoires in COVID-19. Study-level information: The samples span acute and convalescent COVID-19 from the United States, Italy and Spain. T cells, B-cell-depleted T cells, or PBMCs supplied cDNA or gDNA.

Trimming removed 7 bases from V and 3 bases from J, with 12 bases in between. This CDR3 has 14 amino acids. In germline, CDR1 is MNHEY, CDR2 SVGAGI. The specimen was peripheral blood. V is TRBV6-5 and J is TRBJ1-4, with D uncertain. This sequence was found in a man between 65 and 85 years old with active or convalescent COVID-19. CDR3 amino acids: CASTLRNANEKLFF. Here the CDR3 DNA reads TGTGCCAGCACTCTACGAAACGCTAATGAAAAACTGTTTTTT.